This TCR beta chain was found in a study of human T cells and chemical hapten exposure. The table lists this clonotype with a few counts. Time point defined: pre-sensitization, week 0. Treatment denoted: therapeutic diphenylcyclopropenone sensitization with weekly scalp DPC. MiXCR was run by TCRdb on the RACE reads, yielding one entry per CDR3 protein. The sample has about 110,000 distinct CDR3 sequences, about 12% seen once. The CDR3 contains 13 residues. Per the germline V gene, CDR1 is MNHEY and CDR2 is SVGEGT. V lost 0 bases and J 7 bases, leaving 6 bases between the germline ends. The rearrangement links TRBV6-2 or TRBV6-3 to TRBJ2-2; no firm D call. The source of this sequence is a woman aged 50 to 60 with alopecia areata. Some clones in this sample may be carry-over from other donors' samples. The specimen comprised whole blood, sampled in connection with sensitization to the hapten diphenylcyclopropenone (DPC). CDR3 DNA: TGTGCCAGCAGTTACTCGATGGGCGGGGAGCTGTTTTTT. It translates to CASSYSMGGELFF.